This TCR beta chain appears in the sequencing data of a study of cytomegalovirus exposure and HLA in healthy donors. For the study at large: The 120 validation repertoires and the approximately 700 first-cohort repertoires shared a platform, a later analysis reported.

The V gene's germline CDR1 is SGHRS and CDR2 YFSETQ. Trimming shortened V by 4 bases and J by 0 bases, and 18 bases separated the two germline ends. This CDR3 region has 17 residues. Libraries were prepared by immunoSEQ multiplex PCR; TCRdb keeps only in-frame clonotypes and omits some of them. The profile shows some 170,000 clones, approximately 87% of them singletons. Note on this clone: Its matching antigen is unknown.

Findings and limits, study-wide: Despite most TCR sequences being rare, some public TCRs occurred in many donors. The study flagged 150 to 200 TCR beta chains as cytomegalovirus-associated.

The chain recombines TRBV5-1 with TRBJ2-3; the D gene is possibly TRBD2 (6 bases). The origin of this receptor is a woman aged 25 to 39 in good health and CMV-seronegative. Sequencing was done on a sample of PBMCs. The CDR3 DNA sequence: TGCGCCAGCAGCCCGGGGGAGAGGGAGCGGAGCACAGATACGCAGTATTTT. The encoded protein is CASSPGERERSTDTQYF.